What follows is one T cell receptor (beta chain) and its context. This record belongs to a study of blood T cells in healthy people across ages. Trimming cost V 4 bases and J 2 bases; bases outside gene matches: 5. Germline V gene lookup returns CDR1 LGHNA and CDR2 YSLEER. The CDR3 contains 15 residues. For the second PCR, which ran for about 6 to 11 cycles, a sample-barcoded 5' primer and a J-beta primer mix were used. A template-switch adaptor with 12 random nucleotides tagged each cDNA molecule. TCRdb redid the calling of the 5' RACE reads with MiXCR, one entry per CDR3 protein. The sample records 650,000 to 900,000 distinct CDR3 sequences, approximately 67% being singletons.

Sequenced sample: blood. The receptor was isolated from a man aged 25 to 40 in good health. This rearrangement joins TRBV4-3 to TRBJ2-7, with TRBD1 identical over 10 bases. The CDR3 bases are TGCGCCAGCAGCCTCTACGGACAGGGGGCCTACGAGCAGTACTTC. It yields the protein CASSLYGQGAYEQYF.